One sample yielded the 27 T cell receptor beta chains listed below, sequenced in a study of shared clonotypes between healthy human individuals. Assay: immunoSEQ multiplex PCR; the TCRdb copy retains only in-frame clones and omits some. Of some 2.4 million clones listed, 90% to 95% are singletons. Sequences were obtained from naive CD4+ T cells from PBMCs. The subset here: CD45RA+ positively selected. Every receptor here comes from a man younger than 35 in good health. Some clones in this sample may be carry-over from other donors' samples.

CDR3 region: CASSPGGAGFSYEQYF. In nucleotides, the CDR3 is TGTGCCAGCTCACCGGGGGGGGCAGGCTTCTCCTACGAGCAGTACTTC. The V call is TRBV18, the J call TRBJ2-7; D perhaps matches TRBD2 (7 bases). This CDR3 has 16 amino acids. Between the trimmed V and J ends, which lost 3 bases and 0 bases, there was a span of 15 bases. CDR1 and CDR2 from the germline V gene are KGHSH and LQKENI.

V usage is TRBV6-5 and J usage is TRBJ2-4, with 9 bases lining up with TRBD1. CDR1 and CDR2 from the germline V gene are MNHEY and SVGAGI. The V and J ends lost 4 bases and 7 bases, in that order; junction bases with no gene match: 2. The length of the CDR3 is 13 residues. For the CDR3, the DNA is TGTGCCAGCAGTTGGACAGGGGAGAACATTCAGTACTTC. Translation: CASSWTGENIQYF.

The chain carries TRBV11-3 and TRBJ2-3; D gene unclear. Germline assignment: CDR1 SGHNT and CDR2 YENEEA. The CDR3 is 15 residues long. With 1 base removed from V and 4 bases from J, the gap between germline ends came to 12 bases. The CDR3 bases are TGTGCCAGCAGCTTAGGATCCCAGCGCCCAGATACGCAGTATTTT. This translates into CASSLGSQRPDTQYF.

The chain joins TRBV28 to TRBJ1-5; the match to TRBD1 covers 8 bases. CDR1 and CDR2 from the germline V gene are MDHEN and SYDVKM. This CDR3 comprises 17 residues. J gave up 3 bases and V 6 bases, and 13 bases lay outside the gene matches. The CDR3 DNA reads TGTGCCAGCAGGCCTACGGCAGGGGGCTGGATCAATCAGCCCCAGCATTTT. Protein product: CASRPTAGGWINQPQHF.

The V and J genes are TRBV19 and TRBJ1-2, with D possibly TRBD1 on 5 matching bases. CDR3 size: 15 residues. In germline, CDR1 is LNHDA, CDR2 SQIVND (reference sequence). V was clipped by 4 bases and J by 8 bases, with 20 bases between them. CDR3 bases: TGTGCCAGTAGTACTGCCGACGTGGGGGTATACGGCTACACCTTC. Protein: CASSTADVGVYGYTF.

The gene calls are TRBV10-3 and TRBJ2-7; D not resolved. CDR1 ENHRY and CDR2 SYGVKD come from the germline V gene. CDR3 size: 12 residues. Trimming cost V 10 bases and J 2 bases, with 12 bases left between them. CDR3 residues: CATAAAPYEQYF. As DNA, the CDR3 is TGTGCCACCGCCGCGGCGCCCTACGAGCAGTACTTC.

The genes are TRBV4-1 and TRBJ2-7; perhaps TRBD2 as D (5 bases). Germline CDR1 MGHRA, CDR2 YSYEKL. The CDR3 length is 14 residues. V lost 0 bases and J lost 1, with 7 bases in between. This CDR3 is CASSQDEGSYEQYF. For the CDR3, the DNA is TGCGCCAGCAGCCAAGATGAGGGATCCTACGAGCAGTACTTC.

The genes are TRBV6-5 and TRBJ1-5, with D unclear. Germline CDR1 is MNHEY and CDR2 is SVGAGI. The CDR3 covers 14 residues. Trimming took off 2 bases at V and 3 bases at J, with 8 bases between the two ends. DNA of the CDR3: TGTGCCAGCAGTTACGGTGGCTTCAATCAGCCCCAGCATTTT. Its translation is CASSYGGFNQPQHF.

The V and J genes are TRBV5-1 and TRBJ2-7, with a possible D match to TRBD1 (6 bases). The length of the CDR3 is 15 residues. The V and J ends lost 0 bases and 7 bases respectively, with 17 bases between them. The germline gives CDR1 SGHRS, CDR2 YFSETQ. The CDR3 spells CASSLDPGQFEEQYF. The DNA for the CDR3 is TGCGCCAGCAGCTTGGACCCGGGACAATTCGAAGAGCAGTACTTC.

This chain uses TRBV18 with TRBJ2-7; either TRBD1 or TRBD2 may supply D (5 bases each). With 3 bases removed from V and 0 bases from J, the gap between germline ends came to 18 bases. This CDR3 comprises 17 residues. Germline assignment: CDR1 KGHSH and CDR2 LQKENI. This CDR3 reads CASSPNVLGGASYEQYF. The DNA for the CDR3 is TGTGCCAGCTCACCCAACGTACTAGGTGGGGCCTCCTACGAGCAGTACTTC.

The J gene is TRBJ2-3, the V gene TRBV11-2, with D possibly TRBD2 on 5 matching bases. CDR1 and CDR2 (germline): SGHAT, FQNNGV. The CDR3 covers 16 residues. V shed 4 bases and J shed 0 bases, with 14 bases lying between them. The CDR3 loop reads CASSSPSRPSTDTQYF. CDR3 coding DNA: TGTGCCAGCAGCTCCCCTAGCCGCCCTAGCACAGATACGCAGTATTTT. The variable domain in full, with the rest retrieved from reference TRBV11-2 and TRBJ2-3, is EAGVAQSPRYKIIEKRQSVAFWCNPISGHATLYWYQQILGQGPKLLIQFQNNGVVDDSQLPKDRFSAERLKGVDSTLKIQPAKLEDSAVYLCASSSPSRPSTDTQYFGPGTRLTVL.

J is TRBJ2-3 and V is TRBV2; D may be TRBD2 (6 bases). V lost 4 bases and J lost 5, with 10 bases in between. The CDR3 covers 13 residues. Germline V CDR1 and CDR2: SNHLY, FYNNEI. CDR3 loop: CASSGRDGDTQYF. The CDR3 DNA is TGTGCCAGCAGTGGGCGGGACGGAGATACGCAGTATTTT.

V is TRBV7-8 and J is TRBJ2-3; no clear D. V lost 1 base and J 11 bases, leaving 16 bases between the germline ends. Germline CDR1 SGHVS, CDR2 FQNEAQ. This CDR3 spans 14 amino acids. The CDR3 DNA is TGTGCCAGCAGCTTAGGCGAATGGGGTGGTTGGCAGTATTTT. Translation gives CASSLGEWGGWQYF. The complete variable domain, with remaining parts taken from reference TRBV7-8 and TRBJ2-3, reads GAGVSQSPRYKVAKRGQDVALRCDPISGHVSLFWYQQALGQGPEFLTYFQNEAQLDKSGLPSDRFFAERPEGSVSTLKIQRTQQEDSAVYLCASSLGEWGGWQYFGPGTRLTVL.

The V gene is TRBV15, the J gene TRBJ2-3, with D perhaps matching TRBD2 (6 bases). Trimming pared 2 bases from V and 5 bases from J, leaving 8 bases between. The CDR3 has 13 amino acids. Germline CDR1 LNHNV, CDR2 YYDKDF (reference sequence). CDR3 sequence reads: CATSRTGRDTQYF. The CDR3 DNA is TGTGCCACCAGCAGAACCGGGAGAGATACGCAGTATTTT.

This rearrangement joins TRBV2 to TRBJ2-3; 7 bases are shared with TRBD2. The CDR3 runs 15 residues. Unmatched junction bases numbered 9, after V lost 8 bases and J lost 1 base. The germline V gene encodes CDR1 SNHLY and CDR2 FYNNEI. The CDR3 sequence: CASSRGSVGTDTQYF. The CDR3 DNA follows: TGTGCCAGCTCTCGCGGGAGTGTCGGCACAGATACGCAGTATTTT. Based on the CDR3 plus reference TRBV2 and TRBJ2-3, the full variable domain is EPEVTQTPSHQVTQMGQEVILRCVPISNHLYFYWYRQILGQKVEFLVSFYNNEISEKSEIFDDQFSVERPDGSNFTLKIRSTKLEDSAMYFCASSRGSVGTDTQYFGPGTRLTVL.

This clone was picked up one time. The rearrangement uses TRBV14 and TRBJ2-1, with a possible D match to TRBD2 (6 bases). The V end lost 1 base, the J end lost 10 bases, and 14 bases lay between the germline ends. Looked up from germline, CDR1 is SGHDN and CDR2 is FVKESK. The CDR3 contains 14 residues. This chain's CDR3 is CASSQANPGLEQFF. The CDR3 DNA sequence: TGTGCCAGCAGCCAAGCAAACCCTGGACTAGAGCAGTTCTTC.

This rearrangement joins TRBV7-2 to TRBJ2-3; a possible D gene is TRBD1 (6 bases). From germline, CDR1 is SGHTA and CDR2 FQGNSA. V gave up 3 bases and J gave up 1 base, with 11 bases separating them. The CDR3 is made up of 15 amino acids. The CDR3 loop is CASSFDRTRTDTQYF. CDR3 in DNA: TGTGCCAGCAGCTTTGACAGGACGCGCACAGATACGCAGTATTTT.

The genes are TRBV5-1 and TRBJ1-4; TRBD1 is a possible D gene (6 bases). Per germline, CDR1 SGHRS and CDR2 YFSETQ. The V gene lost 1 base and the J gene lost 6 bases, with 13 bases spanning the gap. This CDR3 contains 15 residues. Here the CDR3 DNA reads TGCGCCAGCAGCTTGAATAGGGGGTTGGATGAAAAACTGTTTTTT. It codes for CASSLNRGLDEKLFF.

Concerning this clone itself: Other DNA sequences in this specimen translate into the identical CDR3. CDR3 bases: TGTGCCAGCAGTTCCGGGACTAGCGGATACAATGAGCAGTTCTTC. Protein product: CASSSGTSGYNEQFF. V is TRBV7-3 and J is TRBJ2-1, with 11 bases identical to TRBD2. J lost 4 bases, V lost 6 bases, and 5 bases had no gene match. Germline lookup yields CDR1 SGHTA and CDR2 FQGTGA. There are 15 residues in the CDR3.

This chain connects TRBV5-1 to TRBJ2-7, with TRBD1 matching over 9 bases. Per the germline V gene, CDR1 is SGHRS and CDR2 is YFSETQ. The V and J ends lost 4 bases and 6 bases, in that order; junction bases with no gene match: 8. The CDR3 loop spans 14 amino acids. CDR3 loop: CASSTTGQGTEQYF. CDR3 in DNA: TGCGCCAGCAGCACCACCGGACAGGGGACCGAGCAGTACTTC.

The chain combines TRBV28 with TRBJ1-5; TRBD1 is a possible D gene (5 bases). CDR1 and CDR2 from the germline V gene are MDHEN and SYDVKM. CDR3 length: 16 amino acids. V was clipped by 1 base and J by 9 bases, with 19 bases between them. CDR3 amino acids: CASSLFFGGTGAPQHF. CDR3 nucleotide sequence: TGTGCCAGCAGTTTATTTTTTGGAGGGACCGGGGCGCCCCAGCATTTT.

The chain has TRBV5-1 and TRBJ2-2, with TRBD1 matching 10 bases. The junction had 9 bases not matched to a gene; V was cut back by 9 bases and J by 4 bases. The CDR3 extends over 15 amino acids. The germline CDR1 and CDR2 sequences are SGHRS and YFSETQ. The DNA of the CDR3 is TGCGCCACCGAGGCCGGGACAGGGGTCACCGGGGAGCTGTTTTTT. Translation gives CATEAGTGVTGELFF.

J is TRBJ2-2 and V is TRBV11-2; a possible D gene is TRBD1 (6 bases). The length of the CDR3 is 14 residues. CDR1 and CDR2 (germline): SGHAT, FQNNGV. V lost 4 bases to trimming and J lost 5 bases, with 11 bases between them. The CDR3 loop is CASSSIQGTGELFF. CDR3 DNA: TGTGCCAGCAGCTCCATCCAGGGGACCGGGGAGCTGTTTTTT. Full variable domain (remainder filled in from reference TRBV11-2 and TRBJ2-2): EAGVAQSPRYKIIEKRQSVAFWCNPISGHATLYWYQQILGQGPKLLIQFQNNGVVDDSQLPKDRFSAERLKGVDSTLKIQPAKLEDSAVYLCASSSIQGTGELFFGEGSRLTVL.

In DNA form, the CDR3 reads TGTGCCAGCGTGGACGGAGGGGGCAGGGTCTACGAGCAGTACTTC. Translating it yields CASVDGGGRVYEQYF. V and J are TRBV2 and TRBJ2-7; D might be TRBD1 (7 bases). Trimming left V 8 bases short and J 3 bases short, with 20 bases between. CDR3 length equals 15 residues. CDR1 and CDR2 from the germline V gene are SNHLY and FYNNEI.

The V call is TRBV25-1, the J call TRBJ1-1; possibly TRBD1 for D (6 bases). V dropped 3 bases and J dropped 6 bases, with 20 bases sitting between them. The germline CDR1 and CDR2 sequences are MGHDK and SYGVNS. The CDR3 runs 16 residues. CDR3 residues: CASSDLGRGSRAEAFF. DNA of the CDR3: TGTGCCAGCAGTGATTTAGGCAGGGGATCTCGGGCTGAAGCTTTCTTT. The variable domain in full, with the rest retrieved from reference TRBV25-1 and TRBJ1-1, is EADIYQTPRYLVIGTGKKITLECSQTMGHDKMYWYQQDPGMELHLIHYSYGVNSTEKGDLSSESTVSRIRTEHFPLTLESARPSHTSQYLCASSDLGRGSRAEAFFGQGTRLTVV.

V usage is TRBV6-4 and J usage is TRBJ2-2, with D unresolved. The CDR3 sequence is 15 residues long. Germline-derived CDR1 and CDR2 are MRHNA and SNTAGT. Deletions cut 0 bases from V and 3 bases from J, with 8 bases between. CDR3 residues: CASSDSSLDTGELFF. CDR3 DNA sequence: TGTGCCAGCAGTGACTCAAGTCTAGACACCGGGGAGCTGTTTTTT.

This sequence joins TRBV19 and TRBJ2-6, with unresolved D. Germline CDR1 and CDR2: LNHDA and SQIVND (reference sequence). The V and J ends lost 4 bases and 1 base respectively, with 14 bases between them. The CDR3 loop spans 17 amino acids. The CDR3 DNA sequence: TGTGCCAGTAGTACGGGCGGTTTGAATTCTGGGGCCAACGTCCTGACTTTC. Amino acid sequence: CASSTGGLNSGANVLTF.